The rows below give T cell receptor beta chains drawn from one sample of a study of shared clonotypes between healthy human individuals. Assay: immunoSEQ multiplex PCR; the TCRdb copy retains only in-frame clones and omits some. The table includes about 2,100,000 clones, about 92% detected once. The sample comprised naive CD8+ T cells from PBMCs. These receptors originate from a man between 18 and 29 years old in good health. Some clones in this sample may be carry-over from other donors' samples. The CDR3 runs from the conserved cysteine through the conserved F or W. A D gene is named only where the DNA matches it firmly. The size entry is marked missing in some rows and otherwise reads once, few, many or a size class.

clone_size j_call d_call v_call cdr3_nt cdr3_aa
- TRBJ2-2 - TRBV27 TGTGCCAGCAGTTTAGAAGGCGCGGGGGCAGTCCCGAACACCGGGGAGCTGTTTTTT CASSLEGAGAVPNTGELFF
- TRBJ2-3 - TRBV29-1 TGCAGCGTTGAGAGAGATACGCAGTATTTT CSVERDTQYF
- TRBJ2-7 - TRBV27 TGTGCCAGCAGTTTATCCTCCTACGAGCAGTACTTC CASSLSSYEQYF
- TRBJ2-7 TRBD1 TRBV30 TGTGCCTGGAGTGTAGGGACAGCCTACGAGCAGTACTTC CAWSVGTAYEQYF
- TRBJ1-4 - TRBV28 TGTGCCAGCAGTTTCCTCATTAACGAAAAACTGTTTTTT CASSFLINEKLFF
- TRBJ2-5 TRBD1 TRBV7-9 TGTGCCAGCAGCCAGGACAGGCAAGAGACCCAGTACTTC CASSQDRQETQYF
- TRBJ2-2 TRBD1 TRBV7-9 TGTGCCAGCAGCACCCCCCCCGGACAGGGCAACACCGGGGAGCTGTTTTTT CASSTPPGQGNTGELFF
- TRBJ2-1 TRBD2 TRBV27 TGTGCCAGCAGGAGGGACTACCGATTCGGGGAGGGATCCTACAATGAGCAGTTCTTC CASRRDYRFGEGSYNEQFF
- TRBJ2-7 TRBD2 TRBV27 TGTGCCAGCAGTTCTAGCGGGAGGGCCTGGGAGCAGTACTTC CASSSSGRAWEQYF
- TRBJ2-1 TRBD2 TRBV15 TGTGCCACCAGCAGAGATGGGACTAGTAGGCCCTACAATGAGCAGTTCTTC CATSRDGTSRPYNEQFF
- TRBJ2-7 TRBD1 TRBV27 TGTGCCAGCAGTTATATCAGGACAGGGCCCTACGAGCAGTACTTC CASSYIRTGPYEQYF
- TRBJ1-2 - TRBV7-9 TGTGCCAGCAGTTCGAGAGGGCAGGGAGGCTATGGCTACACCTTC CASSSRGQGGYGYTF
- TRBJ2-7 - TRBV27 TGTGCCAGCAGTTTAGCGTGGTCGAGCTACGAGCAGTACTTC CASSLAWSSYEQYF
- TRBJ2-7 - TRBV27 TGTGCCAGCAGTTTGTCGCAACAGGGTAAGCAGTACTTC CASSLSQQGKQYF
once TRBJ1-2 - TRBV9 TGTGCCAGCAGCGTAGCTCCAGGGTCCCTCTATGGCTACACCTTC CASSVAPGSLYGYTF
- TRBJ2-3 - TRBV4-1 TGCGCCAGCAGCCAAGGGGCGCAGTATTTT CASSQGAQYF
- TRBJ2-1 - TRBV28 TGTGCCAGCAGACCGACAGGCGACAATGAGCAGTTCTTC CASRPTGDNEQFF
- TRBJ2-7 - TRBV7-8 TGTGCCAGCAGTGGGGGAGCCTACGAGCAGTACTTC CASSGGAYEQYF
- TRBJ2-1 - TRBV11-3 TGTGCCAGCAGCTTAGGCTTCTATACTACCGTCGATGAGCAGTTCTTC CASSLGFYTTVDEQFF
once TRBJ2-1 - TRBV4-1 TGCGCCAGCAGCCAAGATAGGCTTACACGCTCCTACAATGAGCAGTTCTTC CASSQDRLTRSYNEQFF
- TRBJ2-7 - TRBV13 TGTGCCAGCAGCTTGGTGGGCGCAAACTACGAGCAGTACTTC CASSLVGANYEQYF
- TRBJ1-2 - TRBV27 TGTGCCAGCAGTAAACAGGTCGCTGCAGGGTGGTATGGCTACACCTTC CASSKQVAAGWYGYTF
- TRBJ1-1 TRBD1 TRBV19 TGTGCCAGTAGTCACCGCGGGACAGGGATTGAAGCTTTCTTT CASSHRGTGIEAFF
- TRBJ2-1 - TRBV10-2 TGCGCCAGCAGTGAGTCCGGACTGGAAATCCGGTACAATGAGCAGTTCTTC CASSESGLEIRYNEQFF
- TRBJ2-1 - TRBV7-9 TGTGCCACCGAAGGGCGGGGAAGCTCCTACAATGAGCAGTTCTTC CATEGRGSSYNEQFF
- TRBJ2-7 - TRBV28 TGTGCCAGCAGCGGATCTCTCTACGAGCAGTACTTC CASSGSLYEQYF
once TRBJ2-7 - TRBV5-1 TGCGCCAGCTCTAACGGCGAGAAGTACGAGCAGTACTTC CASSNGEKYEQYF
- TRBJ1-5 - TRBV4-1 TGCGCCAGCAGCCAGGGACGGTACAATCAGCCCCAGCATTTT CASSQGRYNQPQHF
once TRBJ2-2 - TRBV12-5 TGTGCTAGTGGCTACCTACTGCAGGGGTTGAGGTCCGGGGAGCTGTTTTTT CASGYLLQGLRSGELFF
- TRBJ1-6 TRBD1 TRBV6-5 TGTGCCAGCAGTCAGGGGGTCATAAATTCACCCCTCCACTTT CASSQGVINSPLHF
- TRBJ2-7 TRBD1 TRBV9 TGTGCCAGCAGCCTCGGGACAGCTGACTACGAGCAGTACTTC CASSLGTADYEQYF
- TRBJ2-5 TRBD2 TRBV2 TGTGCCAGCAGTGAAGGGGTAGCGGGAGGCAGAGAGACCCAGTACTTC CASSEGVAGGRETQYF
- TRBJ1-4 - TRBV18 TGTGCCAGCTCACCCCGGGGGCTTAATGAAAAACTGTTTTTT CASSPRGLNEKLFF
- TRBJ2-3 - TRBV9 TGTGCCAGCAGCGTAGCTTCCAGGGAAACAGATACGCAGTATTTT CASSVASRETDTQYF
- TRBJ2-7 - TRBV5-5 TGTGCCAGCAGCTTGTTCCGCCAGGGGAGCAACGAGCAGTACTTC CASSLFRQGSNEQYF
once TRBJ1-5 - TRBV5-6 TGTGCCAGCAGCTTGTCGGGGATTAGCAATCAGCCCCAGCATTTT CASSLSGISNQPQHF
- TRBJ2-7 TRBD1 TRBV5-4 TGTGCCAGCAGCTTCCCGGGACAGGGGCTATACGAGCAGTACTTC CASSFPGQGLYEQYF
- TRBJ2-7 - TRBV27 TGTGCCAGCAGTTTTGGCAGGGAGTACGAGCAGTACTTC CASSFGREYEQYF
- TRBJ1-3 - TRBV6-6 TGTGCCAGCAGTTACTCGGTTGCCACAGCTGGAAACACCATATATTTT CASSYSVATAGNTIYF
- TRBJ2-2 - TRBV10-3 TGTGCCATTCAGGAGGAGAACACCGGGGAGCTGTTTTTT CAIQEENTGELFF
- TRBJ2-1 - TRBV7-2 TGTGCCAGCAGCTTAGAAGGGATTAGGTACAATGAGCAGTTCTTC CASSLEGIRYNEQFF
- TRBJ1-2 TRBD1 TRBV28 TGTGCCAGCAGTACGCCGGGACAGGGGAACTATGGCTACACCTTC CASSTPGQGNYGYTF
once TRBJ2-1 TRBD2 TRBV4-3 TGCGCCAGCAGCCAAGAACGAAGCCAGGGGTTTGGACTAGCGGCCAATGAGCAGTTCTTC CASSQERSQGFGLAANEQFF
once TRBJ1-1 TRBD1 TRBV28 TGTGCCAGCAGTACCGGACAGGCTTCCATGAACACTGAAGCTTTCTTT CASSTGQASMNTEAFF
- TRBJ2-1 TRBD2 TRBV27 TGTGCCAGCCGAAACGCGGGAGTGGAAGATGAGCAGTTCTTC CASRNAGVEDEQFF
- TRBJ1-1 TRBD1 TRBV7-2 TGTGCCAGCGGTCGCAGGGGGCTGAGGACTGAAGCTTTCTTT CASGRRGLRTEAFF
- TRBJ2-2 - TRBV2 TGTGCCAGCAGTGAGGCCTTATCTCCCGGGGAGCTGTTTTTT CASSEALSPGELFF
- TRBJ1-1 TRBD1 TRBV10-3 TGTGCCATCAGTGTCGGGACAGCCACTGAAGCTTTCTTT CAISVGTATEAFF
- TRBJ1-5 - TRBV2 TGTGCCAGCAGTGAAAAACTAAGCGAGCCCCAGCATTTT CASSEKLSEPQHF
- TRBJ1-5 - TRBV10-3 TGTGCCATCAGTACAGGCCCTAGAAATCAGCCCCAGCATTTT CAISTGPRNQPQHF